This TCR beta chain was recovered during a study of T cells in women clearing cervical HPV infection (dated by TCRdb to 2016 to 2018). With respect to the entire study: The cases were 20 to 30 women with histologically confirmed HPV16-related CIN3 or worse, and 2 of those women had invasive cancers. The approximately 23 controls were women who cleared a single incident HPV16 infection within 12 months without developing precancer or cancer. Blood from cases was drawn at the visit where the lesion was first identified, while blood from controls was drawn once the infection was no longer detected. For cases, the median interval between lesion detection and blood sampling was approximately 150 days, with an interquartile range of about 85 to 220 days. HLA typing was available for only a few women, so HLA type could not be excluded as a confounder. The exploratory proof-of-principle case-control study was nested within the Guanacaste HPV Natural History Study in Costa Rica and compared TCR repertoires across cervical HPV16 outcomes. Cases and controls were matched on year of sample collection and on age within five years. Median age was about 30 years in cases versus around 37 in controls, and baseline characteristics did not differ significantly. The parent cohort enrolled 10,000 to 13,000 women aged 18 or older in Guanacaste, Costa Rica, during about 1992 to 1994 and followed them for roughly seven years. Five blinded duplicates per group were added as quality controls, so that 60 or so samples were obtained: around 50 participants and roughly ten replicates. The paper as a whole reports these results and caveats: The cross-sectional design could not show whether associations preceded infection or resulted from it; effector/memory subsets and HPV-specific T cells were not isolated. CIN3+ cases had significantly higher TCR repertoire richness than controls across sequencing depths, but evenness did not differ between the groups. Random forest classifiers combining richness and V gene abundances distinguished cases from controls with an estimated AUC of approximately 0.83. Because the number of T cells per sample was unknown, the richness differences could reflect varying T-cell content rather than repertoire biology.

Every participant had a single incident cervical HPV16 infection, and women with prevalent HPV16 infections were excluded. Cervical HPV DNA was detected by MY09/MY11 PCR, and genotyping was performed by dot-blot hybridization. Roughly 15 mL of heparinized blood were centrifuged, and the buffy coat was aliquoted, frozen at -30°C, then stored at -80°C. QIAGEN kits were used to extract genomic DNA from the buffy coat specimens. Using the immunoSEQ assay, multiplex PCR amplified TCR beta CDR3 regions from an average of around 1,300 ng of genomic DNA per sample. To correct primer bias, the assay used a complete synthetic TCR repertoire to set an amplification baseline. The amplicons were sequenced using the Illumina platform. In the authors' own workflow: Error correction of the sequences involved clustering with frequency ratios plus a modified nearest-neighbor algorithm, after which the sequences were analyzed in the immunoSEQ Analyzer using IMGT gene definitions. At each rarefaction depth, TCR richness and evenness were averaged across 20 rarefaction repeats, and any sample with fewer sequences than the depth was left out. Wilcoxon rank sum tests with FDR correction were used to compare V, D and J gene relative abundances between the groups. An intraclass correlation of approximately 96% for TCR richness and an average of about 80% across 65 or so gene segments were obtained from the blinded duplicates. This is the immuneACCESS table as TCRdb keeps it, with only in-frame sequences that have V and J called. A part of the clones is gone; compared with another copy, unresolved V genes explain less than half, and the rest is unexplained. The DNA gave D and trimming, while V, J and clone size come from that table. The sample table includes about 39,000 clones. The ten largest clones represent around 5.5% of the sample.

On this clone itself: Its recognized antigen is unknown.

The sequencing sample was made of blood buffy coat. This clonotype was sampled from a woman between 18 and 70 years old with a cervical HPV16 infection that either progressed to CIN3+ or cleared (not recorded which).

Partial CDR3 DNA: TGTGCCAGCAGCGACTTTCCAGGGACTGGAGATGGC. It codes for CASSDFPGTGDG. The entire CDR3 sequence reads CASSDFPGTGDGYTF. The chain is made from TRBV2 and TRBJ1-2; TRBD1 is perhaps the D gene, given 5 matching bases. The CDR3 is cut off 3 residues early in the read; its end comes from the germline J gene. From its cysteine to its phenylalanine, the CDR3 spans 15 amino acids. The 36 bases shown cover part of the CDR3, and their frame starts at base 1. CDR1 and CDR2, looked up from the germline V gene, are SNHLY and FYNNEI. The trim is 6 bases for V and 6 bases for J, with a gap of 20 bases between the germline ends. The full variable domain, completed from the reference TRBV2 and TRBJ1-2 proteins outside the CDR3, reads EPEVTQTPSHQVTQMGQEVILRCVPISNHLYFYWYRQILGQKVEFLVSFYNNEISEKSEIFDDQFSVERPDGSNFTLKIRSTKLEDSAMYFCASSDFPGTGDGYTFGSGTRLTVV.